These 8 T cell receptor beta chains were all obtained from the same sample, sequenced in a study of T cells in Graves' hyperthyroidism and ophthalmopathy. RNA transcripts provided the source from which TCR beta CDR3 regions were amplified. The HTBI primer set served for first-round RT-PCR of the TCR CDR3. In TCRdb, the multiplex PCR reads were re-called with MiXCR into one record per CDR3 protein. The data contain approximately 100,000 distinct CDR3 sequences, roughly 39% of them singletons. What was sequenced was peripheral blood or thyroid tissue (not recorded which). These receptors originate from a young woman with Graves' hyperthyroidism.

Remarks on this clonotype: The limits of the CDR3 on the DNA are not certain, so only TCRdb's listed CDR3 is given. This CDR3 reads CDSSFYICSARVDLYEQYF. V usage is TRBV7-6 and J usage is TRBJ2-7. From its first to its last residue, the CDR3 has 19 amino acids. Germline CDR1 SGHVS, CDR2 FNYEAQ.

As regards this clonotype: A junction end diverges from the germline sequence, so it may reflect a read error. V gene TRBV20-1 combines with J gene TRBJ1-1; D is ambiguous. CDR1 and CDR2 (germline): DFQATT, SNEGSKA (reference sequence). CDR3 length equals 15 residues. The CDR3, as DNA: TGCAGTGCTAGGGCCTTCAGAGGGTATGGCACTGAAGCCTTCTTT. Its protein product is CSARAFRGYGTEAFF.

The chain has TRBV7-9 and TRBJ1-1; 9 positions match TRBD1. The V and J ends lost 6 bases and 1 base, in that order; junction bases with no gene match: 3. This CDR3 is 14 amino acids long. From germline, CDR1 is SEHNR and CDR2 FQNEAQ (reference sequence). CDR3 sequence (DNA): TGTGCCAGCAGGCCGGACAGGGGGAACACTGAAGCTTTCTTT. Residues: CASRPDRGNTEAFF.

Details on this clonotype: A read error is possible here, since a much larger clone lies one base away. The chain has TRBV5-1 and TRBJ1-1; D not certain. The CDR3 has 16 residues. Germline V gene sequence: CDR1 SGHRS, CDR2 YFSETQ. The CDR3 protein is CACSLVLGRLNTEAFF. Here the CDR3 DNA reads TGCGCCTGCAGCTTGGTTCTCGGGAGATTGAACACTGAAGCTTTCTTT.

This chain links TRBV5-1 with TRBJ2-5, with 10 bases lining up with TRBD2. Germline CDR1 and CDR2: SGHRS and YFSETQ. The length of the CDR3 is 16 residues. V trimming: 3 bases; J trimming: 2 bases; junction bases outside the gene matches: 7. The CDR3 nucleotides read TGCGCCAGCAGCTCGAGGACTAGCGGATTACAAGAGACCCAGTACTTC. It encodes CASSSRTSGLQETQYF.

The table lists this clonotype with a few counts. The CDR3 sequence is CATSRDRGSYEQYF. CDR3 nucleotide sequence: TGTGCCACCAGCAGGGACAGGGGGAGCTACGAGCAGTACTTC. V gene TRBV15 combines with J gene TRBJ2-7, with 10 bases that match TRBD1. Germline V gene sequence: CDR1 LNHNV, CDR2 YYDKDF (reference sequence). This CDR3 spans 14 amino acids. V gave up 3 bases and J gave up 3 bases; unmatched junction bases: 2.

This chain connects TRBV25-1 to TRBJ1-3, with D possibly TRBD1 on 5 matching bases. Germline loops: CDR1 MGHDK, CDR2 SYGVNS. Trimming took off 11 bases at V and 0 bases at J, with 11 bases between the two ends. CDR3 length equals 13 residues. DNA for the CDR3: TGTGCCTCCCGGGGGAGCTCTGGAAACACCATATATTTT. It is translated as CASRGSSGNTIYF.

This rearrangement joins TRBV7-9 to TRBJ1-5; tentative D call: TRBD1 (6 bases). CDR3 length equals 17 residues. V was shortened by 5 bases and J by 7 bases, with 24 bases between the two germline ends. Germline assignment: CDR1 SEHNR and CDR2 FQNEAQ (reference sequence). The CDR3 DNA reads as TGTGCCAGCAGCGCCCACCCGACAGGCCGGAGGAGGCAGCCCCAGCATTTT. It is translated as CASSAHPTGRRRQPQHF.